This TCR beta chain was sequenced during a study of T-cell reconstitution after alpha-beta-depleted transplantation in children. Trimming removed 7 bases from V and 7 bases from J; junction bases left unmatched: 13. The CDR3 is 15 residues long. The germline V gene encodes CDR1 SGHAT and CDR2 FQNNGV. It was with unique molecular identifiers that the TCRbeta library was prepared. One entry per CDR3 protein, called by TCRdb with MiXCR from the PCR reads. The sample shows roughly 170,000 distinct CDR3 sequences, 6.5% to 7.5% of them seen only once. In this sample, this clonotype turned up many times. This TCR derives from a human donor who donated a stem cell graft to a child with Wiskott-Aldrich syndrome. Material: PBMCs from the stem cell graft donor, obtained from the stem cell graft. V and J are TRBV11-2 and TRBJ2-5; the match to TRBD2 covers 9 bases. Written as DNA, the CDR3 is TGTGCCAGCACCCCCGTGGGTAGCGGGAGAAGGACCCAGTACTTC. It encodes CASTPVGSGRRTQYF.